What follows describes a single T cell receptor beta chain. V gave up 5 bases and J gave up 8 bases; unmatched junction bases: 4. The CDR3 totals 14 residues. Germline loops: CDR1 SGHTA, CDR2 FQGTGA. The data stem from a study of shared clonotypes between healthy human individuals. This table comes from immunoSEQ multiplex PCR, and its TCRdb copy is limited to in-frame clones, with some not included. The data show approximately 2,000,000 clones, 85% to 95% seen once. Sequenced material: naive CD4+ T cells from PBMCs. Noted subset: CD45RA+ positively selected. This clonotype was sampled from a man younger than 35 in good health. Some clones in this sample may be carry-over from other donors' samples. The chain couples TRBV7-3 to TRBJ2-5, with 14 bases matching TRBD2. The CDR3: CASSPGTSGSTQYF. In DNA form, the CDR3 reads TGTGCCAGCAGCCCAGGGACTAGCGGGAGTACCCAGTACTTC.